This TCR beta chain is from a study of T cell changes during pregnancy in multiple sclerosis. The CDR3 extends over 13 amino acids. The junction had 6 bases not matched to a gene; V was cut back by 5 bases and J by 6 bases. CDR1 and CDR2 from the germline V gene are KGHSH and LQKENI. The data were produced by immunoSEQ multiplex PCR, yet TCRdb's version contains in-frame clones alone and is incomplete. In the table there are about 100,000 clones, about 92% of which are singletons. The origin of this receptor is a female donor with multiple sclerosis, enrolled in a pregnancy study. This sample comprised peripheral blood, obtained in the second trimester of pregnancy. The chain joins TRBV18 to TRBJ1-2, with 7 bases fitting TRBD1. The CDR3 DNA sequence: TGTGCCAGCTCATCGTTACAGGGGAATGGCTACACCTTC. Protein sequence: CASSSLQGNGYTF.